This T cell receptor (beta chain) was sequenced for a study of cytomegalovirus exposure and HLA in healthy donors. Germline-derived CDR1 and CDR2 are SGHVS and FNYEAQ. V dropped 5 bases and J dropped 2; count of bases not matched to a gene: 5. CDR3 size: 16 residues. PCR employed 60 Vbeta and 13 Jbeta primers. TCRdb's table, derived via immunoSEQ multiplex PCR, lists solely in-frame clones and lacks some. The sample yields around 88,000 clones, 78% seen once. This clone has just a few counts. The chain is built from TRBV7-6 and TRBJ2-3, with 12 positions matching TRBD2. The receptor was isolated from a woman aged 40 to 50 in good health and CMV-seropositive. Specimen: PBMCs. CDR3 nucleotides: TGTGCCAGCAGCCCTCGACTAGCGGGAGACACAGATACGCAGTATTTT. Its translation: CASSPRLAGDTDTQYF.